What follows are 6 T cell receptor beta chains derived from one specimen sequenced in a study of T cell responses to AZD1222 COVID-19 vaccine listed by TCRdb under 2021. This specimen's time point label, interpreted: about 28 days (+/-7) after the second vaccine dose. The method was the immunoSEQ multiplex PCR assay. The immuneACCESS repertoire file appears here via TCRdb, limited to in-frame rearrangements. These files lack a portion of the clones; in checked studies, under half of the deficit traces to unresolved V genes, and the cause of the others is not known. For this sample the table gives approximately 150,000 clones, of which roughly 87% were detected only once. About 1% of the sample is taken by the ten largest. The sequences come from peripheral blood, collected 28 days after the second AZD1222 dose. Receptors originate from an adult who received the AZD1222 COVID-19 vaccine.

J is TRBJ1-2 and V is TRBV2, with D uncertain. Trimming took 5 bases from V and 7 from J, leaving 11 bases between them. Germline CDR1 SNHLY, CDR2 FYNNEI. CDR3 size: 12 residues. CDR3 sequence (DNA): TGTGCCAGCAGTCTCAAATCGGGTGGCTACACCTTC. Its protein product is CASSLKSGGYTF. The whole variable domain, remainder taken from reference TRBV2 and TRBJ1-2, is EPEVTQTPSHQVTQMGQEVILRCVPISNHLYFYWYRQILGQKVEFLVSFYNNEISEKSEIFDDQFSVERPDGSNFTLKIRSTKLEDSAMYFCASSLKSGGYTFGSGTRLTVV.

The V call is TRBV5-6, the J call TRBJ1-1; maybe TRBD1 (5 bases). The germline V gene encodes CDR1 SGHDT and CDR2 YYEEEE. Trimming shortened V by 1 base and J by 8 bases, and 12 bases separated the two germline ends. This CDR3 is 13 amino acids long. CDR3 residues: CASSLRDSLEAFF. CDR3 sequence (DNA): TGTGCCAGCAGCTTGAGGGACTCACTCGAAGCTTTCTTT.

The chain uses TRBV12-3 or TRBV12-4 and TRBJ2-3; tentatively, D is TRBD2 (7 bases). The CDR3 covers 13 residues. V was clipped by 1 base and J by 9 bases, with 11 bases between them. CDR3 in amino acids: CASSLGGGATQYF. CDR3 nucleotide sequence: TGTGCCAGCAGTTTAGGTGGGGGGGCAACGCAGTATTTT.

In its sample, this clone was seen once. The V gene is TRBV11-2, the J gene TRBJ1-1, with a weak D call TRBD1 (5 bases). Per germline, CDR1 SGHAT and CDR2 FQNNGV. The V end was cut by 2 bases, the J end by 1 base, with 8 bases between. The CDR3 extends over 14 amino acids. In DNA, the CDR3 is TGTGCCAGCAGCTTATTTGGGGGGAACACTGAAGCTTTCTTT. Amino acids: CASSLFGGNTEAFF.

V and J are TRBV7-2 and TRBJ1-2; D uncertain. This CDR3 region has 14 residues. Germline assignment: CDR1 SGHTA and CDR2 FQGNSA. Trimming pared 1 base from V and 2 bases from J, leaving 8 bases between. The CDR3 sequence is CASSLEVGNYGYTF. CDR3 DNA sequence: TGTGCCAGCAGCTTAGAGGTCGGAAACTATGGCTACACCTTC.

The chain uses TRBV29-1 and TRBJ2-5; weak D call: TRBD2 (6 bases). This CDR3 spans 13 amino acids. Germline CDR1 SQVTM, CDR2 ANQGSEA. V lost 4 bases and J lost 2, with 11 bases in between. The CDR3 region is CSVALGGQETQYF. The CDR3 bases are TGCAGCGTTGCCCTCGGGGGACAAGAGACCCAGTACTTC.